Here is one TCR beta chain with its context. Its specificity is not known. The data stem from a study of T cells in Graves' hyperthyroidism and ophthalmopathy. TCR beta CDR3 sequences were amplified from RNA transcripts. HTBI primers were employed in a first-round RT-PCR of the TCR CDR3. From the multiplex PCR reads, TCRdb called clonotypes with MiXCR, one entry per CDR3 protein. The data contain about 550,000 distinct CDR3 sequences, under 25% of them singletons. Germline V CDR1 and CDR2: KGHDR, SFDVKD. Trimming took 4 bases from V and 7 from J, leaving 9 bases between them. There are 12 residues in the CDR3. Graves' hyperthyroidism was deemed stable given no ophthalmopathy progression within 18 months. The study left out patients who had uncontrolled infection, other autoimmune disease, pregnancy or lactation. For the diagnoses, clinical symptoms, serum thyroxine and TRAb, thyroid ultrasound and orbital computed tomography were used.

Study-wide results and limits: Stable hyperthyroidism was told apart from ophthalmopathy by a model built on 13 V-J features.

This chain joins TRBV24-1 and TRBJ1-2; TRBD1 is a possible D gene (6 bases). The clonotype was recovered from a man aged 18-30 years with Graves' hyperthyroidism. The sample was blood. The CDR3 nucleotides are TGTGCCACCAGTGACGGGGGCGCTGGCTACACCTTC. It specifies CATSDGGAGYTF.